This entry lists 9 T cell receptor beta chains sequenced from one sample in a study of T cell responses to AZD1222 COVID-19 vaccine. Libraries were prepared by immunoSEQ multiplex PCR; TCRdb keeps only in-frame clonotypes and omits some of them. The profile shows about 120,000 clones, around 90% of them singletons. The specimen was peripheral blood, collected on day 0 of AZD1222 vaccination. The receptor source for this set is an adult in good health.

A single count supports this clone. This rearrangement joins TRBV28 to TRBJ2-2; weak D call: TRBD1 (6 bases). Trimming took off 7 bases at V and 6 bases at J, with 12 bases between the two ends. The CDR3 length is 13 residues. The germline V gene encodes CDR1 MDHEN and CDR2 SYDVKM. The CDR3 DNA follows: TGTGCCAGCAACAGGGAATCAGCCGGGGAGCTGTTTTTT. It codes for CASNRESAGELFF.

The chain recombines TRBV12-5 with TRBJ2-7, with 11 bases fitting TRBD2. CDR3 length: 18 residues. V gave up 1 base and J gave up 4 bases; unmatched junction bases: 12. The germline CDR1 and CDR2 sequences are LGHNT and FRNRAP. CDR3: CASGLARTSGFQVYEQYF. The DNA for the CDR3 is TGTGCTAGTGGTTTGGCAAGGACTAGCGGGTTTCAAGTATACGAGCAGTACTTC.

Only a few counts were recorded for this clone. The chain employs TRBV7-2 and TRBJ1-3; D not resolved. Trimming cost V 4 bases and J 4 bases, with 8 bases left between them. The CDR3 loop spans 13 amino acids. The germline V gene has CDR1 SGHTA and CDR2 FQGNSA. In DNA, the CDR3 is TGTGCCAGCAGCTCCACGGCCGGAAACACCATATATTTT. Its protein product is CASSSTAGNTIYF.

The chain couples TRBV2 to TRBJ1-5; a weak D match, TRBD1 (6 bases). V was cut by 7 bases and J by 4 bases, with 17 bases left in between. Germline loops: CDR1 SNHLY, CDR2 FYNNEI. This CDR3 has 15 residues. This CDR3 reads CASTPTGLTNQPQHF. The CDR3 nucleotides are TGTGCCAGCACCCCGACAGGCCTTACAAATCAGCCCCAGCATTTT.

The chain has TRBV28 and TRBJ1-1; no firm D call. Germline lookup yields CDR1 MDHEN and CDR2 SYDVKM. Trimming removed 1 base at V and 2 bases at J, with 8 bases between. CDR3 length: 14 amino acids. The CDR3 DNA reads TGTGCCAGCAGTTTATTCCCCGTTAACACTGAAGCTTTCTTT. It specifies CASSLFPVNTEAFF.

The V and J genes are TRBV11-2 and TRBJ1-2; the D is unclear. Trimming stripped 0 bases from V and 7 bases from J, with 21 bases between. Germline V gives CDR1 SGHAT, CDR2 FQNNGV. This CDR3 comprises 17 residues. This chain's CDR3 is CASSLDFRRRVRSGYTF. The CDR3 DNA follows: TGTGCCAGCAGCTTAGACTTCAGGAGAAGGGTCAGGTCTGGCTACACCTTC.

V and J are TRBV11-2 and TRBJ2-1; unclear D gene. CDR1 is SGHAT, CDR2 FQNNGV, per germline. V was shortened by 0 bases and J by 11 bases, with 11 bases between the two germline ends. There are 13 residues in the CDR3. CDR3 in DNA: TGTGCCAGCAGCTTAGAAGTGGGTGGGAAGCAGTTCTTC. This encodes CASSLEVGGKQFF.

The V call is TRBV7-2, the J call TRBJ1-1; the D gene is possibly TRBD1 (6 bases). The V end lost 5 bases, the J end lost 3 bases, and 13 bases lay between the germline ends. From germline, CDR1 is SGHTA and CDR2 FQGNSA. This CDR3 has 14 amino acids. This chain's CDR3 is CASSLQGGDTEAFF. The CDR3 nucleotides read TGTGCCAGCAGCCTACAGGGTGGGGACACTGAAGCTTTCTTT. The full variable domain, with the rest looked up from reference TRBV7-2 and TRBJ1-1, is GAGVSQSPSNKVTEKGKDVELRCDPISGHTALYWYRQSLGQGLEFLIYFQGNSAPDKSGLPSDRFSAERTGGSVSTLTIQRTQQEDSAVYLCASSLQGGDTEAFFGQGTRLTVV.

This sequence joins TRBV11-3 and TRBJ2-2; D is ambiguous. CDR3 length: 20 residues. Trimming took off 5 bases at V and 0 bases at J, with 25 bases between the two ends. The germline V gene has CDR1 SGHNT and CDR2 YENEEA. CDR3 region: CASSQQTRLISGANTGELFF. As DNA, the CDR3 is TGTGCCAGCAGCCAACAGACCCGATTAATATCCGGCGCGAACACCGGGGAGCTGTTTTTT.